This TCR beta chain was recovered during a study of blood T cell repertoires in COVID-19. Study-level information: T cells, B-cell-depleted T cells, or PBMCs supplied cDNA or gDNA.

The protocol was immunoSEQ multiplex PCR, while the TCRdb copy is restricted to in-frame clones and leaves out a portion. Of 200,000 to 250,000 clones in the sample, roughly 80% were seen once. The specimen sequenced was peripheral blood. The TCR originated in a woman between 65 and 79 years old with acute or convalescent COVID-19.

The CDR3 region is CASSQFDSPTGELFF. The CDR3 nucleotides read TGTGCCAGCAGCCAATTCGACAGTCCCACCGGGGAGCTGTTTTTT. The V gene is TRBV14, the J gene TRBJ2-2, with D possibly matching TRBD1 (5 bases). The CDR3 is 15 residues long. V was pared by 2 bases and J by 4 bases, with 11 bases between. Germline-derived CDR1 and CDR2 are SGHDN and FVKESK.